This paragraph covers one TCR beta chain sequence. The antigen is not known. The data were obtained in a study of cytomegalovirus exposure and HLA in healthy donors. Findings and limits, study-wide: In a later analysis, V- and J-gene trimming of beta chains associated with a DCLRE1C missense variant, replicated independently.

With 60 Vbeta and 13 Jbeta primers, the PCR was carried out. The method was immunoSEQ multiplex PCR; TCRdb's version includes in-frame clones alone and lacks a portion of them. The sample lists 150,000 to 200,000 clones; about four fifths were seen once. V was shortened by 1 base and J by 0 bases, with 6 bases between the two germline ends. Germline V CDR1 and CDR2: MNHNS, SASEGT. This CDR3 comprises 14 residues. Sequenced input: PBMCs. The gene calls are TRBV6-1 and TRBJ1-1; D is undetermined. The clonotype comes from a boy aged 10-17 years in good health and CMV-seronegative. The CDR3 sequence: CASSEGAMNTEAFF. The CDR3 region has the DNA TGTGCCAGCAGTGAAGGGGCAATGAACACTGAAGCTTTCTTT.